The rows below give T cell receptor beta chains drawn from one sample of a study of cytomegalovirus exposure and HLA in healthy donors. Only in-frame clones appear in the TCRdb table, and some are missing; sequencing was by immunoSEQ multiplex PCR. The sample lists 120,000 or so clones; approximately 65% were seen once. Sequencing was done on a sample of PBMCs. All receptors come from a man aged 18 to 35 in good health and CMV-seronegative. Both conserved end residues are part of each CDR3. A D gene is named only where the DNA matches it firmly. A clone size is listed for some rows: how often the clone was seen (once, few, many), or a class if it is expanded.

CDR3nt,CDR3aa,v_gene,d_gene,abundance,j_gene
TGTGCCTGGGACAGGGCCTTTACTGAAGCTTTCTTT,CAWDRAFTEAFF,TRBV30,TRBD1,NA,TRBJ1-1
TGTGCCAGCAGCTACACCCCCCAGGGGACCCAGTACTTC,CASSYTPQGTQYF,TRBV11-3,NA,NA,TRBJ2-5
TGTGCCAGCAGTGGCGGACGGACTTATGGCTACACCTTC,CASSGGRTYGYTF,TRBV6-4,NA,NA,TRBJ1-2
TGTGCCAGTAGTATATTAGGGAGACAGCCCCAGCATTTT,CASSILGRQPQHF,TRBV19,NA,NA,TRBJ1-5
TGTGCCAGTATCGGGAGGGGGAGCGAGCCCCAGCATTTT,CASIGRGSEPQHF,TRBV19,NA,NA,TRBJ1-5
TGTGCCAGCAGTGCAGGCGGGGAGACCCAGTACTTC,CASSAGGETQYF,TRBV9,NA,few,TRBJ2-5
TGCGCCAGCAGACCTGGGGGAGGGAATTCCTACAATGAGCAGTTCTTC,CASRPGGGNSYNEQFF,TRBV5-1,TRBD2,NA,TRBJ2-1
TGTGCCAGCAGCGTCTCTACCGGGACAGGGGAAGAGACCCAGTACTTC,CASSVSTGTGEETQYF,TRBV28,TRBD1,NA,TRBJ2-5
TGTGCCAGCAGTTTGGTGTCAGTAACTAACTATGGCTACACCTTC,CASSLVSVTNYGYTF,TRBV28,NA,NA,TRBJ1-2
TGTGCCAGTAATTCGGGACTCGGGTTCTACGAGCAGTACTTC,CASNSGLGFYEQYF,TRBV19,NA,NA,TRBJ2-7
TGTGCCAGCAGCGTAAGAGGGCTCGGCACAGATACGCAGTATTTT,CASSVRGLGTDTQYF,TRBV9,NA,NA,TRBJ2-3
TGTGCCTGGAGTGTACTCGTGGGAAGGGGTGAAGCTTTCTTT,CAWSVLVGRGEAFF,TRBV30,NA,NA,TRBJ1-1
TGCGCCAGCAGCCAGACTAGCGGCCAAGAGACCCAGTACTTC,CASSQTSGQETQYF,TRBV5-1,TRBD2,few,TRBJ2-5
TGTGCCAGCAGCTTTTCAGGACTAGCAGGATACACAGATACGCAGTATTTT,CASSFSGLAGYTDTQYF,TRBV5-6,TRBD2,NA,TRBJ2-3
TGTGCCTGGAGTGTAGTGGCAGGGGGCGTGGGCACTGAAGCTTTCTTT,CAWSVVAGGVGTEAFF,TRBV30,TRBD1,NA,TRBJ1-1
TGTGCCAGCAGCTTATTCACAGGGCAGGAGACCCAGTACTTC,CASSLFTGQETQYF,TRBV7-2,NA,NA,TRBJ2-5
TGTGCCAGCAGTTTAGGAGGGGCAAGCTCTGGAAACACCATATATTTT,CASSLGGASSGNTIYF,TRBV28,NA,NA,TRBJ1-3
TGTGCCTGGAGTGTTCGGGGGGGTAGCACAGATACGCAGTATTTT,CAWSVRGGSTDTQYF,TRBV30,TRBD2,few,TRBJ2-3
TGTGCCAGCAGCTCACAGGTTCCCGGCGGTAATTCACCCCTCCACTTT,CASSSQVPGGNSPLHF,TRBV13,NA,NA,TRBJ1-6
TGCAGTGCTAGAGATCTCTATACGCAGTATTTT,CSARDLYTQYF,TRBV20-1,NA,few,TRBJ2-3